Below, 15 T cell receptor beta chains from the same sample are listed, as sequenced in a study of T cells after yellow fever vaccination. Using its own MiXCR run on the 5' RACE reads, TCRdb lists one record per CDR3 protein. Here the sample spans fewer than 500,000 distinct CDR3 sequences, roughly a sixth being singletons. The sample in question was PBMCs, obtained before the yellow fever booster vaccination. All receptors derive from a man aged 18-30 years who received the YFV17D yellow fever vaccine.

This clonotype was detected a few times. The chain joins TRBV12-3 or TRBV12-4 to TRBJ1-2, with 7 bases aligning to TRBD1. V lost 5 bases and J lost 3; bases outside the gene matches: 6. The CDR3 length is 14 residues. The CDR3 region has the DNA TGTGCCAGCAGTCCCAGGGACAGCCACTATGGCTACACCTTC. Translated, it gives CASSPRDSHYGYTF.

V gene TRBV4-3 combines with J gene TRBJ2-7, with TRBD2 matching over 14 bases. Germline V gene lookup returns CDR1 LGHNA and CDR2 YSLEER. The CDR3 has 20 residues. V lost 4 bases, J lost 6 bases, and 20 bases stayed unmatched. The CDR3 region is CASSRDPGLAGAPPGLEQYV. The CDR3 DNA is TGCGCCAGCAGCCGGGATCCGGGACTAGCGGGGGCCCCCCCGGGCCTCGAGCAGTACGTC.

The chain employs TRBV7-2 and TRBJ2-1, with a weak D call TRBD1 (5 bases). CDR3 size: 14 residues. CDR1 SGHTA and CDR2 FQGNSA come from the germline V gene. Trimming stripped 1 base from V and 8 bases from J, with 12 bases between. The CDR3 sequence: CASSLVVRGDEQFF. The CDR3 nucleotides read TGTGCCAGCAGCTTAGTAGTAAGGGGCGATGAGCAGTTCTTC.

This clonotype was counted between two and nine times. This sequence joins TRBV11-2 and TRBJ1-1; 8 bases fit TRBD1. The CDR3 has 15 amino acids. CDR1 and CDR2 (germline): SGHAT, FQNNGV. J gave up 5 bases and V 4 bases, and 9 bases lay outside the gene matches. The CDR3 loop reads CASSSPLTGETEAFF. The CDR3, as DNA: TGTGCCAGCAGCTCCCCGCTGACAGGGGAAACTGAAGCTTTCTTT.

Here the CDR3 reads CASSPREGNQPQHF. The CDR3 DNA is TGTGCCAGCTCACCACGTGAGGGCAATCAGCCCCAGCATTTT. V gene TRBV18 combines with J gene TRBJ1-5; D is undetermined. The CDR3 is 14 residues long. Germline V gives CDR1 KGHSH, CDR2 LQKENI. The germline V and J ends were trimmed by 1 base and 2 bases, with 6 bases remaining between them.

The chain links TRBV7-8 to TRBJ1-4; D remains ambiguous. V was shortened by 6 bases and J by 6 bases, with 17 bases between the two germline ends. CDR1 is SGHVS and CDR2 is FQNEAQ in the germline V gene. CDR3 length: 15 residues. CDR3 in amino acids: CASSFRASGDEKLFF. CDR3 sequence (DNA): TGTGCCAGCAGTTTTAGGGCTTCCGGGGATGAAAAACTGTTTTTT.

The chain joins TRBV15 to TRBJ2-5, with a possible D match to TRBD2 (7 bases). The CDR3 runs to 15 residues. V was cut by 9 bases and J by 9 bases, with 26 bases left in between. Germline V lookup: CDR1 LNHNV, CDR2 YYDKDF (reference sequence). The CDR3 region is CATQQGSGVVRSQYF. The CDR3 DNA reads TGTGCCACGCAGCAGGGGAGCGGGGTAGTGAGGTCCCAGTACTTC.

This sequence joins TRBV5-1 and TRBJ2-2; 8 nucleotides line up with TRBD1. The germline gives CDR1 SGHRS, CDR2 YFSETQ. The CDR3 runs to 16 residues. Trimming cost V 7 bases and J 2 bases; bases outside gene matches: 10. CDR3 protein: CASSRGQGANTGELFF. The CDR3 coding sequence is TGCGCCAGCTCCCGGGGGCAGGGGGCCAACACCGGGGAGCTGTTTTTT. Full variable domain (missing parts from reference TRBV5-1 and TRBJ2-2): KAGVTQTPRYLIKTRGQQVTLSCSPISGHRSVSWYQQTPGQGLQFLFEYFSETQRNKGNFPGRFSGRQFSNSRSEMNVSTLELGDSALYLCASSRGQGANTGELFFGEGSRLTVL.

This clonotype was detected ten times or more. The chain combines TRBV12-3 or TRBV12-4 with TRBJ2-1, with TRBD2 matching 12 bases. V lost 6 bases and J lost 6; bases outside the gene matches: 6. This CDR3 is built from 15 residues. The CDR3 bases are TGTGCCAGCAGACCTCGGACTAGCGGGGCCAATGAGCAGTTCTTC. Amino acid sequence: CASRPRTSGANEQFF.

The chain has TRBV5-6 and TRBJ2-7; 10 bases align to TRBD2. CDR1 SGHDT and CDR2 YYEEEE come from the germline V gene. The V and J ends lost 0 bases and 4 bases, in that order; junction bases with no gene match: 7. The CDR3 is 16 amino acids. DNA of the CDR3: TGTGCCAGCAGCTTGGGGGCTAGCGGGGGAACTTACGAGCAGTACGTC. It encodes CASSLGASGGTYEQYV.

The rearrangement uses TRBV15 and TRBJ2-2, with 7 bases identical to TRBD2. Germline assignment: CDR1 LNHNV and CDR2 YYDKDF (reference sequence). J was trimmed by 4 bases and V by 3 bases; bases with no gene match: 8. The CDR3 is 16 residues long. The CDR3 here is CATSRVTSPITGELFF. The CDR3 DNA sequence: TGTGCCACCAGCAGGGTGACTAGCCCGATCACCGGGGAGCTGTTTTTT. The whole variable domain, filled in from reference TRBV15 and TRBJ2-2, reads DAMVIQNPRYQVTQFGKPVTLSCSQTLNHNVMYWYQQKSSQAPKLLFHYYDKDFNNEADTPDNFQSRRPNTSFCFLDIRSPGLGDTAMYLCATSRVTSPITGELFFGEGSRLTVL.

The sample holds a few counts of this clonotype. The genes are TRBV12-3 or TRBV12-4 and TRBJ2-7; 8 positions agree with TRBD2. V lost 6 bases, J lost 1 base, and 2 bases stayed unmatched. This CDR3 has 13 amino acids. The CDR3 DNA is TGTGCCAGCAGGGTAGCGGGGTCCTACGAGCAGTACTTC. The encoded protein is CASRVAGSYEQYF.

The chain joins TRBV7-9 to TRBJ2-5, with TRBD1 matching 10 bases. The CDR3 consists of 16 residues. The germline CDR1 and CDR2 sequences are SEHNR and FQNEAQ (reference sequence). Trimming took 3 bases from V and 1 from J; bases not matched to a gene: 5. CDR3 residues: CASSFGDRGFQETQYF. The CDR3 DNA reads TGTGCCAGCAGCTTCGGGGACAGGGGATTCCAAGAGACCCAGTACTTC.

V gene TRBV11-2 combines with J gene TRBJ2-3, with 7 positions matching TRBD2. The V gene end was trimmed by 1 base and the J gene end by 13 bases; junction bases not matched to a gene: 5. The CDR3 has 12 amino acids. The V gene's germline CDR1 is SGHAT and CDR2 FQNNGV. CDR3 in amino acids: CASSLVPSGKYF. The CDR3 DNA reads TGTGCCAGCAGCTTAGTCCCTAGCGGAAAGTATTTT.

This clonotype was seen more than once but under ten times. V usage is TRBV7-9 and J usage is TRBJ2-7, with D perhaps matching TRBD2 (5 bases). V lost 5 bases and J 5 bases, leaving 10 bases between the germline ends. Looked up from germline, CDR1 is SEHNR and CDR2 is FQNEAQ (reference sequence). This CDR3 has 12 residues. CDR3: CASSDDGDEQYV. CDR3 coding DNA: TGTGCCAGCAGCGATGACGGGGACGAGCAGTACGTC.